This T cell receptor beta chain stems from a study of blood T cell repertoires in COVID-19. Study overall: There were acute and convalescent COVID-19 samples, and they came from the United States, Italy and Spain. Nucleic acid was either cDNA or gDNA, and it came from T cells, B-cell-depleted T cells, or PBMCs.

This clone was detected only once. Those enrolled in Seattle joined during active infection and were followed longitudinally afterward. Original handling: Reference gene primer amplification gave nucleated cell count estimates. Here immunoSEQ multiplex PCR was the method, and the copy in TCRdb shows in-frame clones only, minus some. V and J calls and clone size come straight from that table; D and trimming were deduced from the DNA. The table lists roughly 160,000 clones, roughly 78% of them singletons. The TCR was taken from a woman aged 60-75 years with COVID-19, enrolled during active disease. Sequencing was done on a sample of peripheral blood.

The CDR3 sequence: CASRGGTGQSSYNSPLHF. CDR3 coding DNA: TGCGCCAGCAGGGGAGGGACAGGTCAGAGCTCCTATAATTCACCCCTCCACTTT. V gene TRBV5-1 combines with J gene TRBJ1-6, with TRBD1 matching 8 bases. The junction had 10 bases not matched to a gene; V was cut back by 5 bases and J by 0 bases. The CDR3 loop spans 18 amino acids. Germline V CDR1 and CDR2: SGHRS, YFSETQ.